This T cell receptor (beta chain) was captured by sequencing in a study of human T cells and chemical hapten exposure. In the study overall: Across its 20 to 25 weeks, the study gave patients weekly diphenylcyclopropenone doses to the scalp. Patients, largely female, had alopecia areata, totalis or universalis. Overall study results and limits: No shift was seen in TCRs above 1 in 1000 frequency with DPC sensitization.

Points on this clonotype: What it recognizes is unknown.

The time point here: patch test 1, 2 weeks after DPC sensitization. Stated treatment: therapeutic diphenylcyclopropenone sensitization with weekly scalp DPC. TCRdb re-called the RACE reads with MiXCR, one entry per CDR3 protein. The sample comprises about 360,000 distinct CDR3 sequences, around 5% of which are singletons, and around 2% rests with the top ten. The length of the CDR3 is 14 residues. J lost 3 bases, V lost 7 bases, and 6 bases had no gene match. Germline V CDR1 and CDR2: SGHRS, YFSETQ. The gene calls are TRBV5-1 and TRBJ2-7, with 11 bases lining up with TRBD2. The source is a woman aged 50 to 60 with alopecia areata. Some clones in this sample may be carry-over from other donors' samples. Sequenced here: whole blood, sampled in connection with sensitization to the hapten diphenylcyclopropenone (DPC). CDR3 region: CASGSSGGNYEQYF. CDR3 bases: TGCGCCAGCGGGTCTAGCGGGGGGAACTACGAGCAGTACTTC.